Listed below are T cell receptor beta chains from one sample, sequenced in a study of T cell responses to AZD1222 COVID-19 vaccine. The method was immunoSEQ multiplex PCR; TCRdb's version includes in-frame clones alone and lacks a portion of them. The data show 130,000 to 150,000 clones, roughly 86% seen once. The starting material was peripheral blood, obtained 28 days after the second AZD1222 dose. The receptor source for this set is an adult who received the AZD1222 COVID-19 vaccine. Each CDR3 is given with its conserved first and last residue. Fields, in order: D gene, J gene, clone size, V gene, CDR3 DNA, CDR3 protein. D genes are given only for firm matches. Only some rows state a clone size, as once, few, many or a class for expanded clones.

D: .
J: TRBJ1-6
size: .
V: TRBV6-5
DNA: TGTGCCAGCATGGGGAGAAGTTCACCCCTCCACTTT
CDR3: CASMGRSSPLHF

D: TRBD2
J: TRBJ2-1
size: .
V: TRBV5-6
DNA: TGTGCCAGCAGCCCCCAGCAAGCGGGAGTCCATGAGCAGTTCTTC
CDR3: CASSPQQAGVHEQFF

D: .
J: TRBJ1-2
size: .
V: TRBV11-2
DNA: TGTGCCAGCAGTTCAGGGTTATATGGCTACACCTTC
CDR3: CASSSGLYGYTF

D: .
J: TRBJ2-6
size: .
V: TRBV4-1
DNA: TGCGCCAGCAGCCAAGATTGGGTGTCGGCAGGGGCCAACGTCCTGACTTTC
CDR3: CASSQDWVSAGANVLTF

D: .
J: TRBJ2-1
size: .
V: TRBV30
DNA: TGTGCCTGGAGTGTAAATGGTGAGCAGTTCTTC
CDR3: CAWSVNGEQFF

D: TRBD2
J: TRBJ2-7
size: .
V: TRBV6-5
DNA: TGTGCCAGCAGTTACTCGGGGACTAGCGTCGAGCAGTACTTC
CDR3: CASSYSGTSVEQYF

D: TRBD1
J: TRBJ1-1
size: .
V: TRBV6-5
DNA: TGTGCCAGCAGTTACGGGACAGCTTACACTGAAGCTTTCTTT
CDR3: CASSYGTAYTEAFF

D: TRBD1
J: TRBJ2-7
size: .
V: TRBV7-8
DNA: TGTGCCAGCAGCCCCCGCACGGGACAGCCAATCTTC
CDR3: CASSPRTGQPIF

D: .
J: TRBJ1-4
size: .
V: TRBV4-1
DNA: TGCGCCAGCAGCCAAGAAAGGGGAGACGAAAAACTGTTTTTT
CDR3: CASSQERGDEKLFF

D: .
J: TRBJ1-6
size: .
V: TRBV18
DNA: TGTGCCAGCTCATCTAAATCAGAGAGGGGACCCCTCCACTTT
CDR3: CASSSKSERGPLHF

D: .
J: TRBJ2-7
size: .
V: TRBV4-1
DNA: TGCGCCAGCAGCCAAGATCTCTCCTACGAGCAGTACTTC
CDR3: CASSQDLSYEQYF

D: .
J: TRBJ2-3
size: .
V: TRBV6-4
DNA: TGTGCCAGCAGCCCAGAGGGTTCTTACACAGATACGCAGTATTTT
CDR3: CASSPEGSYTDTQYF

D: TRBD1
J: TRBJ1-1
size: .
V: TRBV27
DNA: TGTGCCAGCAGTTTAGTGCAGGGGGCTCACTTGAAGCTGGAATTCTTT
CDR3: CASSLVQGAHLKLEFF

D: .
J: TRBJ2-1
size: .
V: TRBV20-1
DNA: TGCAGTGCTATCTTGTACAATGAGCAGTTCTTC
CDR3: CSAILYNEQFF

D: .
J: TRBJ2-2
size: .
V: TRBV27
DNA: TGTGCCAGCAGCCAACAGGGAAGAACCGGGGAGCTGTTTTTT
CDR3: CASSQQGRTGELFF

D: .
J: TRBJ1-5
size: .
V: TRBV30
DNA: TGTGCCTGGACCAGCAATCTTAATCAGCCCCAGCATTTT
CDR3: CAWTSNLNQPQHF

D: TRBD1
J: TRBJ1-2
size: few
V: TRBV24-1
DNA: TGTGCCACCAGTGATTTAGGCAGGGGGTATGGCTACACCTTC
CDR3: CATSDLGRGYGYTF

D: .
J: TRBJ2-3
size: once
V: TRBV9
DNA: TGTGCCAGCAGCGCTGAACACCGGGCGGGAATAGATACGCAGTATTTT
CDR3: CASSAEHRAGIDTQYF

D: .
J: TRBJ1-1
size: .
V: TRBV19
DNA: TGTGCCAGTAGTACAGTGTCGAACACTGAAGCTTTCTTT
CDR3: CASSTVSNTEAFF

D: .
J: TRBJ2-5
size: .
V: TRBV2
DNA: TGTGCCAGCAGTGGGGTGGGCCTGGAGACCCAGTACTTC
CDR3: CASSGVGLETQYF

D: .
J: TRBJ1-6
size: .
V: TRBV2
DNA: TGTGCCAGCATTAGGGGGGTGGGTAATTCACCCCTCCACTTT
CDR3: CASIRGVGNSPLHF

D: .
J: TRBJ2-7
size: once
V: TRBV5-1
DNA: TGCGCCAGCATCGAGGGACCGAGCTCCTACGAGCAGTACTTC
CDR3: CASIEGPSSYEQYF

D: .
J: TRBJ2-3
size: .
V: TRBV4-1
DNA: TGCGCCAGCAGCCAGAGGGTCGGGGATACGCAGTATTTT
CDR3: CASSQRVGDTQYF

D: .
J: TRBJ2-3
size: .
V: TRBV6-5
DNA: TGTGCCAGCAGTTACTCCGGTGGTAGCGGCGCAGATACGCAGTATTTT
CDR3: CASSYSGGSGADTQYF

D: .
J: TRBJ2-3
size: .
V: TRBV6-5
DNA: TGTGCCACGGGCCCGGCGGGCTCGGGAGATACGCAGTATTTT
CDR3: CATGPAGSGDTQYF

D: .
J: TRBJ1-4
size: .
V: TRBV5-6
DNA: TGTGCCAGCAGCCTACTCCTTCAGCCAGAAAAACTGTTTTTT
CDR3: CASSLLLQPEKLFF

D: .
J: TRBJ2-5
size: .
V: TRBV5-1
DNA: TGCGCCAGCAGCTTGGTTGCGAGTGTCCAAGAGACCCAGTACTTC
CDR3: CASSLVASVQETQYF

D: TRBD1
J: TRBJ2-7
size: .
V: TRBV10-3
DNA: TGTGCCATCAGTGATTATGGACAGGACAACTACGAGCAGTACTTC
CDR3: CAISDYGQDNYEQYF

D: .
J: TRBJ2-4
size: .
V: TRBV7-2
DNA: TGTGCCAGCAGCTTTCGGTCTAGTTTAAACATTCAGTACTTC
CDR3: CASSFRSSLNIQYF

D: .
J: TRBJ1-5
size: few
V: TRBV19
DNA: TGTGCCAGTAGTATCGGGGCTAATCCGGAGCCCCAGCATTTT
CDR3: CASSIGANPEPQHF

D: .
J: TRBJ1-2
size: .
V: TRBV29-1
DNA: TGCAGCGGGGGGGAGAACTATGGCTACACCTTC
CDR3: CSGGENYGYTF

D: TRBD1
J: TRBJ2-2
size: .
V: TRBV7-9
DNA: TGTGCCAGCAGCCCGACAGGGGTATTGGCCGGGGAGCTGTTTTTT
CDR3: CASSPTGVLAGELFF

D: TRBD1
J: TRBJ1-1
size: .
V: TRBV7-2
DNA: TGTGCCAGCAAGGGCAGGGGGGGATACATGAACACTGAAGCTTTCTTT
CDR3: CASKGRGGYMNTEAFF

D: TRBD1
J: TRBJ2-3
size: .
V: TRBV12-5
DNA: TGTGCTAGTGGTTTGAACCCCGCGGCAGGGGGCGAGGATACGCAGTATTTT
CDR3: CASGLNPAAGGEDTQYF

D: TRBD1
J: TRBJ1-2
size: .
V: TRBV28
DNA: TGTGCCAGCACCGTCGGACAGGGCGCCTATGGCTACACCTTC
CDR3: CASTVGQGAYGYTF

D: .
J: TRBJ1-1
size: .
V: TRBV11-2
DNA: TGTGCCAGCAGCTTAAGGGAACAGGGAGAAGCTTTCTTT
CDR3: CASSLREQGEAFF

D: .
J: TRBJ1-1
size: .
V: TRBV5-1
DNA: TGCGCCAGCAGCTTGGCCCACACAGACACTGAAGCTTTCTTT
CDR3: CASSLAHTDTEAFF

D: .
J: TRBJ2-1
size: once
V: TRBV5-4
DNA: TGTGCCAGCAGCTTTGGCGGGCCGAGCTCCTACAATGAGCAGTTCTTC
CDR3: CASSFGGPSSYNEQFF

D: .
J: TRBJ1-5
size: few
V: TRBV7-2
DNA: TGTGCCAGCAGCTTAGCAATGATCAATCAGCCCCAGCATTTT
CDR3: CASSLAMINQPQHF

D: TRBD2
J: TRBJ2-5
size: .
V: TRBV4-1
DNA: TGCGCCAGCAGCCGAAGGTCGGGGACTAGCGGGGGGCTGTACCAAGAGACCCAGTACTTC
CDR3: CASSRRSGTSGGLYQETQYF

D: TRBD2
J: TRBJ2-1
size: .
V: TRBV28
DNA: TGTGCCAGCAGGTATTCTAGCGGGGGGGCCAGGAATGAGCAGTTCTTC
CDR3: CASRYSSGGARNEQFF

D: TRBD1
J: TRBJ1-2
size: .
V: TRBV12-3/TRBV12-4
DNA: TGTGCCAGCACCCGGACAGGGGTGCATGGCTACACCTTC
CDR3: CASTRTGVHGYTF

D: .
J: TRBJ1-2
size: .
V: TRBV2
DNA: TGTGCCAGCAGTGAAACTAGGACAGTCGATGGCTACACCTTC
CDR3: CASSETRTVDGYTF

D: .
J: TRBJ1-1
size: .
V: TRBV1
DNA: TGCACCAGCAGCTACCCTTTGGCAGGGGCATGGGGGGCTTTCTTT
CDR3: CTSSYPLAGAWGAFF

D: .
J: TRBJ2-7
size: .
V: TRBV21-1
DNA: TGTGCCAGCAGGGAGCACTCCTACGAGCAGTACTTC
CDR3: CASREHSYEQYF

D: .
J: TRBJ1-1
size: .
V: TRBV20-1
DNA: TGCAGTGCTAGTTCCGTAAACGAGAACACTGAAGCTTTCTTT
CDR3: CSASSVNENTEAFF

D: .
J: TRBJ2-3
size: .
V: TRBV5-1
DNA: TGCGCCAGTTGTTCTTCTGGCACAGATACGCAGTATTTT
CDR3: CASCSSGTDTQYF

D: .
J: TRBJ2-7
size: .
V: TRBV12-3/TRBV12-4
DNA: TGTGCCAGCAGTACCCCCTCCTACGAGCAGTACTTC
CDR3: CASSTPSYEQYF

D: .
J: TRBJ2-7
size: few
V: TRBV7-9
DNA: TGTGCCAGCAGCTTTGACTACTACGAGCAGTACTTC
CDR3: CASSFDYYEQYF

D: TRBD1
J: TRBJ1-6
size: .
V: TRBV2
DNA: TGTGCCAGCAGCATGGGACAGTCTAATTCACCCCTCCACTTT
CDR3: CASSMGQSNSPLHF

D: .
J: TRBJ1-1
size: .
V: TRBV3-1/TRBV3-2
DNA: TGTGCCAGCAGTGATGTGGGACGGAACACTGAAGCTTTCTTT
CDR3: CASSDVGRNTEAFF

D: .
J: TRBJ2-3
size: .
V: TRBV21-1
DNA: TGTGCCAGCAGCAAAGGGGGGGGCACAGATACGCAGTATTTT
CDR3: CASSKGGGTDTQYF

D: .
J: TRBJ1-5
size: .
V: TRBV30
DNA: TGTGCCTGGAGCCACGCGGGGGCTCTCAACCCTAAGCCCCAGCATTTT
CDR3: CAWSHAGALNPKPQHF

D: TRBD1
J: TRBJ2-5
size: .
V: TRBV7-9
DNA: TGTGCCAGCAGCCGACGGGACAGGGGGCAAGAGACCCAGTACTTC
CDR3: CASSRRDRGQETQYF

D: .
J: TRBJ2-7
size: .
V: TRBV6-5
DNA: TGTGCCAGCCGGGGCGGGGTACCCTCCGAGCAGTACTTC
CDR3: CASRGGVPSEQYF

D: .
J: TRBJ2-7
size: .
V: TRBV2
DNA: TGTGCCAGCAGTGAACCACTGACCTCAGGAGAGCAGTACTTC
CDR3: CASSEPLTSGEQYF

D: .
J: TRBJ2-2
size: .
V: TRBV9
DNA: TGTGCCAGCAGCGTAGTTACAGACACCGGGGAGCTGTTTTTT
CDR3: CASSVVTDTGELFF

D: TRBD2
J: TRBJ2-3
size: .
V: TRBV5-1
DNA: TGCGCCAGCAGCTCCTACCTCAGCGGGGGGGAGACAGATACGCAGTATTTT
CDR3: CASSSYLSGGETDTQYF

D: .
J: TRBJ1-1
size: .
V: TRBV9
DNA: TGTGCCAGCAGCCCCCCCCAGGGCGGCACTGAAGCTTTCTTT
CDR3: CASSPPQGGTEAFF

D: .
J: TRBJ1-1
size: .
V: TRBV4-1
DNA: TGCGCCAGCAGCCAGGGGAACACTGAAGCTTTCTTT
CDR3: CASSQGNTEAFF